These 10 T cell receptor beta chains were sequenced from one sample in a study of blood T cell repertoires in COVID-19. The data were produced by immunoSEQ multiplex PCR, yet TCRdb's version contains in-frame clones alone and is incomplete. The sample lists 300,000 to 450,000 clones; 85% were seen once. The sequencing input was peripheral blood. The receptors here all came from a young woman with acute or convalescent COVID-19.

Turning to this clone: This sample includes further DNA sequences coding for the same CDR3. The chain combines TRBV18 with TRBJ2-2; D may be TRBD1 (5 bases). Trimming left V 3 bases short and J 5 bases short, with 16 bases between. The CDR3 is 16 amino acids. In germline, CDR1 is KGHSH, CDR2 LQKENI. The CDR3 protein is CASSPPAGFGTGELFF. CDR3 sequence (DNA): TGTGCCAGCTCACCCCCCGCAGGGTTCGGAACCGGGGAGCTGTTTTTT.

About this clone itself: Other DNA sequences from this sample encode an identical CDR3 as well. The chain combines TRBV24-1 with TRBJ1-4; 7 positions match TRBD1. After removal of 3 bases from V and 3 bases from J, the junction contained 3 bases not matched to a gene. The CDR3 is 15 amino acids. Germline V gene data show CDR1 as KGHDR and CDR2 as SFDVKD. CDR3 in amino acids: CATSDPTGPNEKLFF. The DNA of the CDR3 is TGTGCCACCAGTGATCCGACAGGGCCTAATGAAAAACTGTTTTTT.

A note on this clone: This CDR3 is also generated by other DNA sequences in the sample. J is TRBJ2-7 and V is TRBV11-2; TRBD2 matches at 11 bases. The CDR3 sequence is 14 residues long. V was clipped by 4 bases and J by 4 bases; unmatched bases: 3. CDR1 is SGHAT, CDR2 FQNNGV, per germline. The CDR3 region is CASSSGTSGYEQYF. For the CDR3, the DNA is TGTGCCAGCAGCTCTGGGACTAGCGGATACGAGCAGTACTTC.

This clone was counted between two and nine times. The chain joins TRBV2 to TRBJ2-7, with TRBD1 identical over 9 bases. Trimming cost V 6 bases and J 5 bases; bases outside gene matches: 11. Germline CDR1 is SNHLY and CDR2 is FYNNEI. The CDR3 has 15 amino acids. The CDR3 region is CASSPITGGGDEQYF. CDR3 nucleotide sequence: TGTGCCAGCAGCCCTATAACAGGGGGCGGCGACGAGCAGTACTTC.

The V call is TRBV3-1 (or the pseudogene TRBV3-2), the J call TRBJ1-1; D is ambiguous. Trimming left V 0 bases short and J 8 bases short, with 10 bases between. CDR3 length equals 13 residues. Germline V gene data show CDR1 as LGHDT and CDR2 as YNNKEL (reference sequence). The CDR3 DNA reads TGTGCCAGCAGCCAAGATCTGGCGGGAGAAGCTTTCTTT. Protein sequence: CASSQDLAGEAFF.

This chain joins TRBV5-4 and TRBJ1-2; 7 positions agree with TRBD1. V dropped 4 bases and J dropped 6; count of bases not matched to a gene: 6. Looked up from germline, CDR1 is SGHNT and CDR2 is YYREEE (reference sequence). The CDR3 runs to 13 residues. In DNA, the CDR3 is TGTGCCAGCAGCCGACAGGGTATTGATGGCTACACCTTC. This translates into CASSRQGIDGYTF.

The genes are TRBV4-1 and TRBJ1-5; a possible D gene is TRBD1 (5 bases). This CDR3 comprises 13 residues. V was pared by 6 bases and J by 1 base, with 7 bases between. Germline CDR1 reads MGHRA; CDR2 reads YSYEKL. CDR3 DNA sequence: TGCGCCAGCAGTCGACAGAGCAATCAGCCCCAGCATTTT. The encoded protein is CASSRQSNQPQHF.

This clone showed up just once. The V call is TRBV5-1, the J call TRBJ1-4; D uncertain. CDR3 length: 15 amino acids. Germline values: CDR1 SGHRS, CDR2 YFSETQ. V dropped 6 bases and J dropped 0 bases, with 12 bases sitting between them. The chain's CDR3 is CASTPQYTTNEKLFF. The CDR3 DNA follows: TGCGCCAGCACTCCACAATATACAACTAATGAAAAACTGTTTTTT. Full variable domain (missing parts from reference TRBV5-1 and TRBJ1-4): KAGVTQTPRYLIKTRGQQVTLSCSPISGHRSVSWYQQTPGQGLQFLFEYFSETQRNKGNFPGRFSGRQFSNSRSEMNVSTLELGDSALYLCASTPQYTTNEKLFFGSGTQLSVL.

The V and J genes are TRBV5-6 and TRBJ2-7; D not resolved. Germline CDR1 reads SGHDT; CDR2 reads YYEEEE. There are 15 residues in the CDR3. V shed 0 bases and J shed 0 bases, with 10 bases lying between them. Here the CDR3 reads CASSLEVTYSYEQYF. The DNA of the CDR3 is TGTGCCAGCAGCTTGGAGGTGACTTACTCCTACGAGCAGTACTTC.

This sequence joins TRBV30 and TRBJ2-1; the D gene is possibly TRBD2 (5 bases). Germline V gives CDR1 GTSNPN, CDR2 SVGIG (reference sequence). This CDR3 spans 11 amino acids. Trimming left V 4 bases short and J 10 bases short, with 11 bases between. CDR3 bases: TGTGCCTGGAAAATTGCGGGCGAGCAGTTCTTC. This codes for CAWKIAGEQFF.